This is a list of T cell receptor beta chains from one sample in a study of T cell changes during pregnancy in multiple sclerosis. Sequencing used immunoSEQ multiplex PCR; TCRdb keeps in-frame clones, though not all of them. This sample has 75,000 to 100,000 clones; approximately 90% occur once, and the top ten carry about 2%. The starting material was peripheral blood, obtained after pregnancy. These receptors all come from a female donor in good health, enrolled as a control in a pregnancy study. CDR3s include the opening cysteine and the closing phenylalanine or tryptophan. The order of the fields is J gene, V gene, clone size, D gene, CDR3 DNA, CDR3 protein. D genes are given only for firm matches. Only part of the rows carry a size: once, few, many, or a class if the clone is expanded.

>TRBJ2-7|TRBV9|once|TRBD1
TGTGCCAGCAGCGCGCAGCAGGGGGTTCCTTCCTACGAGCAGTACTTC
CASSAQQGVPSYEQYF
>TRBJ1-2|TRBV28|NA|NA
TGTGCCAGCAGTTTAGCGGCTGCTAACTATGGCTACACCTTC
CASSLAAANYGYTF
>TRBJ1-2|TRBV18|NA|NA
TGTGCCAGCGAATCTAAAGTTGGACAGAAAAACTATGGCTACACCTTC
CASESKVGQKNYGYTF
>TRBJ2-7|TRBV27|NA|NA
TGTGCCAGCAGTTTTCAGGGTGTCTCCTACGAGCAGTACTTC
CASSFQGVSYEQYF
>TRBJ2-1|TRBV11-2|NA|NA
TGTGCCAGCAGCGCTTACTACTCACTCTCCTACAATGAGCAGTTCTTC
CASSAYYSLSYNEQFF
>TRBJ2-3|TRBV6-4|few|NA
TGTGCCAGCGGGACTTCGGATACGCAGTATTTT
CASGTSDTQYF
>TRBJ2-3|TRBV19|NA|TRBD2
TGTGCCAGTAGTATACTAGCGGGGGAGGGTAAAGATACGCAGTATTTT
CASSILAGEGKDTQYF
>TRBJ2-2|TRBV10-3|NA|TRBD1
TGTGCCATCAGTGAGTCTCGCGGGACAGGGGACCTGAACACCGGGGAGCTGTTTTTT
CAISESRGTGDLNTGELFF
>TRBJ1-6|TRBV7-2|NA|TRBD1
TGTGCCAGCGCTCTCACAGGGGACAATTCACCCCTCCACTTT
CASALTGDNSPLHF
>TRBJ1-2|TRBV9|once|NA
TGTGCCAGCAGCGTAGCTCTAGGGACTAGCTATGGCTACACCTTC
CASSVALGTSYGYTF
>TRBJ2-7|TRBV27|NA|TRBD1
TGTGCCAGCAGGCCAGGACAGGGTTTGGGCGAGCAGTACTTC
CASRPGQGLGEQYF
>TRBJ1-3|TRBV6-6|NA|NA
TGTGCCACCACACGGGGTTTACATGGAAACACCATATATTTT
CATTRGLHGNTIYF
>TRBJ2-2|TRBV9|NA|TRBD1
TGTGCCAGCAGCCTCGGGACAGGGGGGAAAATTGGCGGGGAGCTGTTTTTT
CASSLGTGGKIGGELFF
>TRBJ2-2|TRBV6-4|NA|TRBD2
TGTGCCAGCACAGCCGGGACTAGAAACACCGGGGAGCTGTTTTTT
CASTAGTRNTGELFF
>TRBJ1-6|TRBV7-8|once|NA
TGTGCCAGCAGCCAAGGGGTCCAGGGGTCACCCCTCCACTTT
CASSQGVQGSPLHF
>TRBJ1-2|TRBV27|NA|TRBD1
TGTGCCAGCAGTCTCCAGGACAGGGTGGGTGGCTACACCTTC
CASSLQDRVGGYTF
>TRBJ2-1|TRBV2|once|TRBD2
TGTGCCAGCAGTGAACTCGCGGGGGTTTTCAATGAGCAGTTCTTC
CASSELAGVFNEQFF
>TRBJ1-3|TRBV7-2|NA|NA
TGTGCCAGCAGCCCTAGGGGCCGGAGTTACTCTGGAAACACCATATATTTT
CASSPRGRSYSGNTIYF
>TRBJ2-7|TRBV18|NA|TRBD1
TGTGCCAGCTCACCAGGGACAGGGGCTCTCTACGAGCAGTACTTC
CASSPGTGALYEQYF
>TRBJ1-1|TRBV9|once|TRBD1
TGTGCCAGCAGCGTATTCGACAGGGCGACGAACACTGAAGCTTTCTTT
CASSVFDRATNTEAFF
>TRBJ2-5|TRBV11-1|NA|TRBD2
TGTGCCAGCGGTGGCGGGAGGGAGACCCAGTACTTC
CASGGGRETQYF
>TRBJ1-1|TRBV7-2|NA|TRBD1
TGTGCCAGCAGCTCGGGACAGGGGTACACTGAAGCTTTCTTT
CASSSGQGYTEAFF
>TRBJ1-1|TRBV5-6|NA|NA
TGTGCCAGCAGGCCTTTACAGAAAACGTACACTGAAGCTTTCTTT
CASRPLQKTYTEAFF
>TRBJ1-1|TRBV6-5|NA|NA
TGTGCCAGCAGCCCCCCCCGGCAGGGCCCCACTGAAGCTTTCTTT
CASSPPRQGPTEAFF
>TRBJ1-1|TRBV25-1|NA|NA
TGTGCCAGCAGTGAGTTTGAGGGGGGGTGGACTGAAGCTTTCTTT
CASSEFEGGWTEAFF
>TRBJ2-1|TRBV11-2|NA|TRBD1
TGTGCCAGCAGCCCAGACAGGGGTTCCTACAATGAGCAGTTCTTC
CASSPDRGSYNEQFF
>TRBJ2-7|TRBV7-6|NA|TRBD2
TGTGCCAGCAGCCCTAGCGGGAGCTACGAGCAGTACTTC
CASSPSGSYEQYF
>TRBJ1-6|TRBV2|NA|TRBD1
TGTGCCAGCAGACCACGGACAGGGGCGAACTCACCCCTCCACTTT
CASRPRTGANSPLHF
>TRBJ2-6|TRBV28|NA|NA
TGTGCCAGCAGTTCCTCGACAGGCCTAGGGGGGGCCAACGTCCTGACTTTC
CASSSSTGLGGANVLTF
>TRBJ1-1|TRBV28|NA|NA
TGTGCCAGCAGCCGATCGTGGCGGACTGAAGCTTTCTTT
CASSRSWRTEAFF
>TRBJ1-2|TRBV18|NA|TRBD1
TGTGCCAGCTCACCCGGACAGGGTAGTACCTATGGCTACACCTTC
CASSPGQGSTYGYTF
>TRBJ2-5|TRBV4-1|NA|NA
TGCGCCAGCAGCCCGCGGGGAAGCGTGGGGGAAGAGACCCAGTACTTC
CASSPRGSVGEETQYF
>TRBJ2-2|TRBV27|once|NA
TGTGCCAGCAGTTCCGCTCCCAGGGTGTTGGTCACCGGGGAGCTGTTTTTT
CASSSAPRVLVTGELFF
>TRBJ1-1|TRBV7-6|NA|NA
TGTGCCAGCAGCTCCCAACCGGACACTGAAGCTTTCTTT
CASSSQPDTEAFF
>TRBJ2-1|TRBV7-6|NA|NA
TGTGCCAGCAGCCCCAGGTCCCTAGGGGTTCTCAATGAGCAGTTCTTC
CASSPRSLGVLNEQFF
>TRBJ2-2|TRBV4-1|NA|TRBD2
TGCGCCAGCAGCCCAATTGCTCTAGCGGGTGGGGAGCTGTTTTTT
CASSPIALAGGELFF
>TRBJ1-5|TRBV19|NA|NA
TGTGCCAGTAGTATAGATGGGCCCGATCAGCCCCAGCATTTT
CASSIDGPDQPQHF
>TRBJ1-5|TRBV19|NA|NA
TGTGCCAGTAGTATAGAGGGCAGAAGCAATCAGCCCCAGCATTTT
CASSIEGRSNQPQHF
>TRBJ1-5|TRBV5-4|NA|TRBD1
TGTGCCAGCAGCTCACAGGGGGTTGGGAGCAATCAGCCCCAGCATTTT
CASSSQGVGSNQPQHF
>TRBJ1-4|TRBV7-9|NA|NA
TGTGCCAGCAGCTTGAGTAGAGAAAAACTGTTTTTT
CASSLSREKLFF
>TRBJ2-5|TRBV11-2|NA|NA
TGTGCCAGCAGCGGGGGGCAAGAGACCCAGTACTTC
CASSGGQETQYF
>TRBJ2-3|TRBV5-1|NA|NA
TGCGCCAGCAGTCATACTAGCACAGATACGCAGTATTTT
CASSHTSTDTQYF
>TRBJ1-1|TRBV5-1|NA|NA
TGCGCCAGCAGTGGCGGATCGAACACTGAAGCTTTCTTT
CASSGGSNTEAFF
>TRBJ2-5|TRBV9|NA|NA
TGTGCCAGCAGCGTTAGCGGAACCCACCAAGAGACCCAGTACTTC
CASSVSGTHQETQYF
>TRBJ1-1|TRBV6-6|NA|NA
TGTGCCAGCAGTGACACACAGGCCCGGGCAGCTTTCTTT
CASSDTQARAAFF
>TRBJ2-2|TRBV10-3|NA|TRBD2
TGTGCCATCATGGGGGGACTAGCGATCGACACCGGGGAGCTGTTTTTT
CAIMGGLAIDTGELFF
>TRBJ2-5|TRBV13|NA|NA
TGTGCCAGCAGCTTAGACAGGGAGACCCAGTACTTC
CASSLDRETQYF
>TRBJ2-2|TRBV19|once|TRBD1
TGTGCCAGTAGTACGAATCCGGGACAGAGGACCGGGGAGCTGTTTTTT
CASSTNPGQRTGELFF
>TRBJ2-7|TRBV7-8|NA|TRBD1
TGTGCCAGCAGCTTGGGACAGGGGGGCGAGCAGTACTTC
CASSLGQGGEQYF
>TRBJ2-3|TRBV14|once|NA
TGTGCCAGCAGCCAAACACAGGGAGATACGCAGTATTTT
CASSQTQGDTQYF
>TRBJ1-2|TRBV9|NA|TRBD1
TGTGCCAGCAGCGACAGGGGGCTGTCCCTTGGTGGCTACACCTTC
CASSDRGLSLGGYTF
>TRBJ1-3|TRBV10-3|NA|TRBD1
TGTGCCAACCGGGACAGCCGCTCTGGAAACACCATATATTTT
CANRDSRSGNTIYF
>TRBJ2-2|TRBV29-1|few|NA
TGCAGCGTTAGGAGGGGAGGTGACACCGGGGAGCTGTTTTTT
CSVRRGGDTGELFF
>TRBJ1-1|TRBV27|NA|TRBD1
TGTGCCAGCAGTTTAGATCCACCCCAGGGGGTACGCGCTGAAGCTTTCTTT
CASSLDPPQGVRAEAFF
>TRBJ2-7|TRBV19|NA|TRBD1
TGTGCCAGTAGTGCGAGACAGGGGAGGCGAGACGAGCAGTACTTC
CASSARQGRRDEQYF
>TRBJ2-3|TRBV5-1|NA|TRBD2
TGCGCCAGCAGCTTGGAGGGCGGGGGGACAGATACGCAGTATTTT
CASSLEGGGTDTQYF
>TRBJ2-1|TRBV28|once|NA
TGTGCCAGCAGTTTCTCGAAACCGGGTTCCTCCTACAATGAGCAGTTCTTC
CASSFSKPGSSYNEQFF
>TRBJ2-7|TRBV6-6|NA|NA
TGTGCCAGCAGCACCGGGAAGACATCCTACGAGCAGTACTTC
CASSTGKTSYEQYF
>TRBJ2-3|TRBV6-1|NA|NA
TGTGCCAGCAGTCGGGGGACGATCACAGATACGCAGTATTTT
CASSRGTITDTQYF
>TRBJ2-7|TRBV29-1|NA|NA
TGCAGCGTTGAAAAGGGGGAGGGGTACGAGCAGTACTTC
CSVEKGEGYEQYF